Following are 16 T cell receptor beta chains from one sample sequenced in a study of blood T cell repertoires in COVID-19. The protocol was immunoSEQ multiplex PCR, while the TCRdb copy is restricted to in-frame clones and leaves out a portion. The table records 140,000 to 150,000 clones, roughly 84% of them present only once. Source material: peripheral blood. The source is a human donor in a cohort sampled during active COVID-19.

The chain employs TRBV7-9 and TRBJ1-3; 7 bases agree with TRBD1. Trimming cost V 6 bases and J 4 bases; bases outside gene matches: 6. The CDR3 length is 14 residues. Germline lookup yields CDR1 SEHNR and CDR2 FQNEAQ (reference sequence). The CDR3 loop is CASSRQGSGNTIYF. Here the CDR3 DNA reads TGTGCCAGCAGTCGACAGGGTTCGGGAAACACCATATATTTT.

The CDR3 region is CASSLSGVGTDTQYF. The DNA of the CDR3 is TGTGCCAGCAGCTTATCGGGGGTGGGCACAGATACGCAGTATTTT. The chain has TRBV9 and TRBJ2-3; D perhaps matches TRBD2 (6 bases). Trimming cost V 4 bases and J 1 base, with 13 bases left between them. The germline CDR1 and CDR2 sequences are SGDLS and YYNGEE. The CDR3 extends over 15 amino acids.

The CDR3 reads CASSEYRGRTEAFF. Written as DNA, the CDR3 is TGCGCCAGCAGCGAATACAGGGGGCGGACTGAAGCTTTCTTT. V is TRBV5-1 and J is TRBJ1-1; 9 bases fit TRBD1. Germline CDR1 reads SGHRS; CDR2 reads YFSETQ. Trimming cost V 4 bases and J 5 bases; bases outside gene matches: 6. The CDR3 totals 14 residues.

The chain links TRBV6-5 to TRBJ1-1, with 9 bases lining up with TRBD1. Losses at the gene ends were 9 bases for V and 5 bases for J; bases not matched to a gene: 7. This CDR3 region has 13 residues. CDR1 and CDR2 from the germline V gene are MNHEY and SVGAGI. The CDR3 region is CASSWDRDTEAFF. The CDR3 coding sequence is TGTGCCAGTTCTTGGGACAGGGATACTGAAGCTTTCTTT.

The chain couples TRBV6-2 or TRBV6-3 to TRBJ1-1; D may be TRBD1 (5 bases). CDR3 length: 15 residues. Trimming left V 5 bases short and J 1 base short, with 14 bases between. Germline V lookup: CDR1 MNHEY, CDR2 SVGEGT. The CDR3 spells CASSRAMTANTEAFF. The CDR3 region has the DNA TGTGCCAGCAGTCGAGCCATGACAGCGAACACTGAAGCTTTCTTT.

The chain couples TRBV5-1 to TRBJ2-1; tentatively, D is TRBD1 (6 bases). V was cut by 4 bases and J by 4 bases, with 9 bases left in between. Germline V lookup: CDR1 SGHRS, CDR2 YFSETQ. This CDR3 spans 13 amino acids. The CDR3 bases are TGCGCCAGCAGCCCGCAGGGGTACAATGAGCAGTTCTTC. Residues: CASSPQGYNEQFF.

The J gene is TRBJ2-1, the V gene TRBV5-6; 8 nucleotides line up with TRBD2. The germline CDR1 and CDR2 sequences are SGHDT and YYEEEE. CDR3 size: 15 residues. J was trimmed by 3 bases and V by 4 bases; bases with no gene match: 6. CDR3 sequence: CASSPLAGSYNEQFF. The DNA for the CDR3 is TGTGCCAGCAGCCCTTTAGCGGGAAGCTACAATGAGCAGTTCTTC.

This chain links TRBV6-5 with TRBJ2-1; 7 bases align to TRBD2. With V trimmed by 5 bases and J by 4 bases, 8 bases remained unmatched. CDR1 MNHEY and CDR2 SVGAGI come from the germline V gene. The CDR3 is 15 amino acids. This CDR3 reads CASSPPGLPYNEQFF. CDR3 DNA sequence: TGTGCCAGCAGTCCCCCGGGACTACCGTACAATGAGCAGTTCTTC.

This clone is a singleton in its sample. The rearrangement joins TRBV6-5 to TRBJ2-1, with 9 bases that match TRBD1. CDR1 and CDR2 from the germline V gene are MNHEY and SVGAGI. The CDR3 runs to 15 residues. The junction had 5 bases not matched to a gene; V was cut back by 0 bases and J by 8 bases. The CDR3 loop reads CASSYSRTGEDEQFF. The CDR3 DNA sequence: TGTGCCAGCAGTTACTCGAGGACAGGGGAGGATGAGCAGTTCTTC.

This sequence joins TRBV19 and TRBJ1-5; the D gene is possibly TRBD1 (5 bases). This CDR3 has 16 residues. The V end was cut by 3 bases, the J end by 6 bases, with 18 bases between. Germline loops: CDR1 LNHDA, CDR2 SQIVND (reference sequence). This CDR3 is CASSIAGLSPRQPQHF. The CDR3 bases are TGTGCCAGTAGTATCGCAGGGCTTAGTCCGCGTCAGCCCCAGCATTTT.

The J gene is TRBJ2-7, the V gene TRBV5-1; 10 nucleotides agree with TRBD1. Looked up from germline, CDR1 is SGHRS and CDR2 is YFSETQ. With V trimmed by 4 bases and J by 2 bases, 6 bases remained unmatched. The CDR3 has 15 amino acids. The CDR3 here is CASSERQGAAYEQYF. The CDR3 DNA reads TGCGCCAGCAGCGAACGACAGGGGGCCGCCTACGAGCAGTACTTC.

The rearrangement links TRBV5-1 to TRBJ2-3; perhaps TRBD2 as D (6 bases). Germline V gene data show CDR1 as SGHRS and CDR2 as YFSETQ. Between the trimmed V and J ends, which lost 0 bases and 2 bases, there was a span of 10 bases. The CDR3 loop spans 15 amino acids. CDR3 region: CASSLVTDYTDTQYF. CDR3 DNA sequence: TGCGCCAGCAGCTTGGTCACGGACTACACAGATACGCAGTATTTT. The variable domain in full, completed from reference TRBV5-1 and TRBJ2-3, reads KAGVTQTPRYLIKTRGQQVTLSCSPISGHRSVSWYQQTPGQGLQFLFEYFSETQRNKGNFPGRFSGRQFSNSRSEMNVSTLELGDSALYLCASSLVTDYTDTQYFGPGTRLTVL.

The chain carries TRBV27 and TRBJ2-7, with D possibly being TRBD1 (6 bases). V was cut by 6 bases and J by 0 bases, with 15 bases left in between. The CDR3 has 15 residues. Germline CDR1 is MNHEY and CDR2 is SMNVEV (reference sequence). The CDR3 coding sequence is TGTGCCAGCAGCGGACAGCCCTCCAGCTCCTACGAGCAGTACTTC. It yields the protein CASSGQPSSSYEQYF.

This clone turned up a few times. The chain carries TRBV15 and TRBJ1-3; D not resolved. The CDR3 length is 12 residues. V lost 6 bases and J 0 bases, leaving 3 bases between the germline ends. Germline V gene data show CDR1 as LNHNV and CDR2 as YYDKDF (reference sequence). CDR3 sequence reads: CATSISGNTIYF. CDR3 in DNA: TGTGCCACCAGTATCTCTGGAAACACCATATATTTT.

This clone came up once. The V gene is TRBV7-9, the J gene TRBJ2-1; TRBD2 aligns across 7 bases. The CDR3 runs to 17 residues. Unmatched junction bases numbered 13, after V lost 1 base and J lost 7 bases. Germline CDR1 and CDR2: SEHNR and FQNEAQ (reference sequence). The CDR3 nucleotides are TGTGCCAGCAGCTTAGTCTCTTTGGGCGGGAGTACGAATGAGCAGTTCTTC. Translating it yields CASSLVSLGGSTNEQFF.

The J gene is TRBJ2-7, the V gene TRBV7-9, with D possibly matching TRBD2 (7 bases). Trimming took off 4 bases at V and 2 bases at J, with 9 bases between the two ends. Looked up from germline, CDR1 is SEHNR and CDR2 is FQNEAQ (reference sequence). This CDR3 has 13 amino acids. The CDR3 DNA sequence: TGTGCCAGCAGCTCGGGGGGCCCCTACGAGCAGTACTTC. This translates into CASSSGGPYEQYF.